The 32 T cell receptor beta chains presented below share a single source sample, sequenced in a study of cytomegalovirus exposure and HLA in healthy donors. The PCR had 60 Vbeta and 13 Jbeta primers. The method was immunoSEQ multiplex PCR; TCRdb's version includes in-frame clones alone and lacks a portion of them. The sample lists 120,000 to 150,000 clones; around 86% were seen once. Sequenced material: PBMCs. These receptors all stem from a young woman in good health and CMV-seronegative.

This rearrangement joins TRBV19 to TRBJ1-2, with 7 bases identical to TRBD1. This CDR3 has 15 residues. Germline V CDR1 and CDR2: LNHDA, SQIVND (reference sequence). V lost 4 bases and J lost 2; bases outside the gene matches: 7. The CDR3 is CASSSPGTENYGYTF. CDR3 nucleotide sequence: TGTGCCAGTAGTAGCCCCGGGACAGAAAACTATGGCTACACCTTC.

The chain carries TRBV10-3 and TRBJ2-1; TRBD1 matches at 7 bases. Germline CDR1 is ENHRY and CDR2 is SYGVKD. The V segment lost 10 bases and the J segment 5 bases; nucleotides outside the gene matches: 8. This CDR3 comprises 13 residues. The DNA of the CDR3 is TGTGCCACTCGGGACAGAGGGGACAATGAGCAGTTCTTC. Translated, it gives CATRDRGDNEQFF.

This clone was seen more than once but under ten times. The chain is built from TRBV9 and TRBJ2-5; perhaps TRBD2 as D (6 bases). The CDR3 spans 13 residues. CDR1 SGDLS and CDR2 YYNGEE come from the germline V gene. V lost 0 bases to trimming and J lost 5 bases, with 8 bases between them. The CDR3 DNA is TGTGCCAGCAGCGTAGGGGGGGATGAGACCCAGTACTTC. Its protein product is CASSVGGDETQYF.

The V call is TRBV11-3, the J call TRBJ1-3; no clear D. Germline loops: CDR1 SGHNT, CDR2 YENEEA. The V end was cut by 3 bases, the J end by 0 bases, with 3 bases between. The CDR3 length is 13 residues. DNA of the CDR3: TGTGCCAGCAGCTTTAACTCTGGAAACACCATATATTTT. Translating it yields CASSFNSGNTIYF.

This clone has only one observation. This rearrangement joins TRBV30 to TRBJ2-7; TRBD1 agrees at 8 bases. The V gene end was trimmed by 5 bases and the J gene end by 8 bases; junction bases not matched to a gene: 8. This CDR3 is built from 12 residues. Per the germline V gene, CDR1 is GTSNPN and CDR2 is SVGIG (reference sequence). The DNA of the CDR3 is TGTGCCTGGGACAGGGGTGGAGGGCAGCAGTACTTC. Amino acid sequence: CAWDRGGGQQYF.

The J gene is TRBJ1-3, the V gene TRBV19; perhaps TRBD1 as D (5 bases). V dropped 5 bases and J dropped 1 base, with 9 bases sitting between them. CDR1 is LNHDA, CDR2 SQIVND, per germline (reference sequence). This CDR3 is built from 14 residues. CDR3 sequence reads: CASSPPGSGNTIYF. The CDR3 region has the DNA TGTGCCAGTAGTCCCCCAGGGTCTGGAAACACCATATATTTT.

The table lists this clone with a count of one. The chain links TRBV19 to TRBJ2-1; maybe TRBD2 (6 bases). CDR3 length: 13 amino acids. The germline V and J ends were trimmed by 9 bases and 4 bases, with 13 bases remaining between them. In germline, CDR1 is LNHDA, CDR2 SQIVND (reference sequence). In nucleotides, the CDR3 is TGTGCCAGCGATATGGGGGGTTACAATGAGCAGTTCTTC. This gives the protein CASDMGGYNEQFF.

The rearrangement links TRBV7-2 to TRBJ2-1, with D possibly matching TRBD2 (6 bases). CDR3 length: 15 amino acids. Trimming took 6 bases from V and 6 from J, leaving 18 bases between them. Germline assignment: CDR1 SGHTA and CDR2 FQGNSA. DNA of the CDR3: TGTGCCAGCAGGCTACCGGGACTGAGCGCCAATGAGCAGTTCTTC. This translates into CASRLPGLSANEQFF.

This chain uses TRBV5-1 with TRBJ2-5; D is undetermined. Between the trimmed V and J ends, which lost 4 bases and 5 bases, there was a span of 9 bases. The germline V gene encodes CDR1 SGHRS and CDR2 YFSETQ. CDR3 length: 12 residues. The CDR3 sequence is CASSEALETQYF. CDR3 in DNA: TGCGCCAGCAGCGAGGCCCTCGAGACCCAGTACTTC. The full variable domain, its missing parts supplied by reference TRBV5-1 and TRBJ2-5, is KAGVTQTPRYLIKTRGQQVTLSCSPISGHRSVSWYQQTPGQGLQFLFEYFSETQRNKGNFPGRFSGRQFSNSRSEMNVSTLELGDSALYLCASSEALETQYFGPGTRLLVL.

This clone was recorded a few times. The CDR3 DNA reads TGTGCAAGTTCAAGACAGGGGCGGGAAGGCTACACCTTC. Translation: CASSRQGREGYTF. This chain uses TRBV6-1 with TRBJ1-2; 8 bases match TRBD1. The CDR3 contains 13 residues. Looked up from germline, CDR1 is MNHNS and CDR2 is SASEGT.

The chain has TRBV7-3 and TRBJ1-1; D uncertain. V was trimmed by 1 base and J by 7 bases, leaving 7 bases between them. This CDR3 comprises 12 residues. Germline loops: CDR1 SGHTA, CDR2 FQGTGA. The CDR3 loop is CASSLNEGEAFF. The CDR3 coding sequence is TGTGCCAGCAGCTTAAATGAGGGTGAAGCTTTCTTT.

The chain uses TRBV27 and TRBJ2-3; TRBD1 matches 7 bases. Per the germline V gene, CDR1 is MNHEY and CDR2 is SMNVEV (reference sequence). V lost 3 bases to trimming and J lost 2 bases; unmatched junction nucleotides: 5. The CDR3 has 15 residues. In DNA form, the CDR3 reads TGTGCCAGCAGTTTCGGGACAGTACCCACAGATACGCAGTATTTT. Amino acid sequence: CASSFGTVPTDTQYF.

The chain uses TRBV30 and TRBJ1-2; D might be TRBD1 (6 bases). Germline V gene lookup returns CDR1 GTSNPN and CDR2 SVGIG (reference sequence). Trimming cost V 0 bases and J 9 bases, with 11 bases left between them. This CDR3 comprises 12 residues. The DNA of the CDR3 is TGTGCCTGGAGTGTAGACAGGAGGAGCTACACCTTC. Its translation: CAWSVDRRSYTF.

This chain joins TRBV7-2 and TRBJ1-6; 11 positions agree with TRBD1. The CDR3 loop spans 16 amino acids. Germline CDR1 SGHTA, CDR2 FQGNSA. J was trimmed by 9 bases and V by 3 bases; bases with no gene match: 7. The CDR3 here is CASSFTKGTGGSPLHF. CDR3 sequence (DNA): TGTGCCAGCAGCTTTACGAAGGGGACAGGGGGTTCACCCCTCCACTTT.

The V call is TRBV6-6, the J call TRBJ2-3, with TRBD1 identical over 8 bases. Germline V CDR1 and CDR2: MNHNY, SVGAGI (reference sequence). With V trimmed by 7 bases and J by 1 base, 7 bases remained unmatched. The CDR3 spans 15 residues. The CDR3: CASNYPGQGTDTQYF. CDR3 nucleotide sequence: TGTGCCAGCAACTACCCGGGACAGGGCACAGATACGCAGTATTTT.

This rearrangement joins TRBV9 to TRBJ2-3; 10 nucleotides align to TRBD2. Trimming took 4 bases from V and 3 from J; bases not matched to a gene: 2. Germline CDR1 reads SGDLS; CDR2 reads YYNGEE. This CDR3 comprises 14 residues. CDR3 coding DNA: TGTGCCAGCAGCTCGGGACTAGCGACAGATACGCAGTATTTT. Protein sequence: CASSSGLATDTQYF.

This chain connects TRBV4-3 to TRBJ2-7; D not resolved. V was trimmed by 4 bases and J by 2 bases, leaving 9 bases between them. The CDR3 spans 13 residues. Germline lookup yields CDR1 LGHNA and CDR2 YSLEER. Here the CDR3 reads CASSLFIAYEQYF. The CDR3, as DNA: TGCGCCAGCAGCCTGTTTATTGCCTACGAGCAGTACTTC.

The rearrangement joins TRBV6-1 to TRBJ1-5, with D hard to call. The CDR3 covers 14 residues. The germline gives CDR1 MNHNS, CDR2 SASEGT. The V end was cut by 1 base, the J end by 3 bases, with 7 bases between. For the CDR3, the DNA is TGTGCCAGCAGTGAAGGGCCGTTCAATCAGCCCCAGCATTTT. This translates into CASSEGPFNQPQHF.

J is TRBJ2-3 and V is TRBV6-6; possibly TRBD2 for D (6 bases). Trimming pared 2 bases from V and 0 bases from J, leaving 9 bases between. Germline-derived CDR1 and CDR2 are MNHNY and SVGAGI (reference sequence). This CDR3 region has 15 residues. The CDR3 loop reads CASSYPGVSTDTQYF. For the CDR3, the DNA is TGTGCCAGCAGTTACCCGGGGGTGAGCACAGATACGCAGTATTTT.

The chain has TRBV7-2 and TRBJ2-2, with D perhaps TRBD2 (5 bases). The CDR3 sequence is 14 residues long. CDR1 and CDR2 from the germline V gene are SGHTA and FQGNSA. Trimming removed 4 bases at V and 4 bases at J, with 10 bases between. The CDR3 nucleotides are TGTGCCAGCAGCTCAGGACTCTTCACCGGGGAGCTGTTTTTT. This codes for CASSSGLFTGELFF.

This clone was recorded a few times. This chain links TRBV6-6 with TRBJ1-1; TRBD1 matches 9 bases. V lost 2 bases to trimming and J lost 4 bases; unmatched junction nucleotides: 2. The CDR3 runs to 14 residues. Germline V CDR1 and CDR2: MNHNY, SVGAGI (reference sequence). Here the CDR3 reads CASSYDRGSTEAFF. The CDR3 coding sequence is TGTGCCAGCAGTTACGACAGGGGGAGCACTGAAGCTTTCTTT.

This clone was seen only once. The chain uses TRBV11-2 and TRBJ1-1; no firm D call. Germline values: CDR1 SGHAT, CDR2 FQNNGV. CDR3 length equals 13 residues. V lost 2 bases and J 7 bases, leaving 11 bases between the germline ends. The CDR3 nucleotides read TGTGCCAGCAGCTTAATTGGAGAGTATGAAGCTTTCTTT. Its protein product is CASSLIGEYEAFF.

V and J are TRBV5-1 and TRBJ2-3, with 11 bases aligning to TRBD2. The CDR3 covers 15 residues. Germline assignment: CDR1 SGHRS and CDR2 YFSETQ. V lost 2 bases, J lost 4 bases, and 3 bases stayed unmatched. CDR3 residues: CASSLLAGAADTQYF. The CDR3 DNA reads as TGCGCCAGCAGCTTACTAGCGGGAGCGGCAGATACGCAGTATTTT.

This sequence joins TRBV19 and TRBJ2-1; the D gene is possibly TRBD2 (7 bases). V lost 2 bases and J lost 6, with 17 bases in between. CDR1 and CDR2 from the germline V gene are LNHDA and SQIVND (reference sequence). CDR3 size: 16 residues. CDR3 nucleotides: TGTGCCAGTAGTATACGCAGCAACAGGGAGGGCAATGAGCAGTTCTTC. Protein: CASSIRSNREGNEQFF.

The chain uses TRBV19 and TRBJ2-6; TRBD1 matches 7 bases. V gave up 1 base and J gave up 4 bases; unmatched junction bases: 4. CDR1 and CDR2 (germline): LNHDA, SQIVND (reference sequence). The CDR3 runs to 16 residues. CDR3 DNA: TGTGCCAGTAGTATAGGGGGGACAGCCGGGGCCAACGTCCTGACTTTC. Its translation: CASSIGGTAGANVLTF.

The V and J genes are TRBV27 and TRBJ1-5; D ambiguous. The CDR3 contains 15 residues. Germline loops: CDR1 MNHEY, CDR2 SMNVEV (reference sequence). Deletions cut 2 bases from V and 1 base from J, with 9 bases between. In DNA, the CDR3 is TGTGCCAGCAGTTTACGGGGAATGAGCAATCAGCCCCAGCATTTT. It specifies CASSLRGMSNQPQHF.

The rearrangement joins TRBV5-1 to TRBJ2-3; 10 positions agree with TRBD1. From germline, CDR1 is SGHRS and CDR2 YFSETQ. Germline trimming cut 3 bases from V and 6 bases from J; bases unmatched to any gene: 7. The CDR3 runs 15 residues. CDR3 nucleotides: TGCGCCAGCAGCTCCCCGGGACAGGGGATCGATACGCAGTATTTT. Protein sequence: CASSSPGQGIDTQYF.

This chain uses TRBV11-2 with TRBJ2-6; D is uncertain. The germline V gene has CDR1 SGHAT and CDR2 FQNNGV. This CDR3 spans 12 amino acids. Trimming cost V 7 bases and J 4 bases, with 5 bases left between them. The CDR3 region is CASTRGANVLTF. The CDR3 DNA reads TGTGCCAGCACTCGGGGGGCCAACGTCCTGACTTTC.

The chain combines TRBV10-1 with TRBJ1-2; D possibly corresponds to TRBD1 (5 bases). In germline, CDR1 is WNHNN, CDR2 SYGVQD (reference sequence). V was clipped by 4 bases and J by 3 bases, with 9 bases between them. The CDR3 is made up of 13 amino acids. This chain's CDR3 is CASSGEGDYGYTF. CDR3 DNA sequence: TGCGCCAGCAGTGGAGAAGGGGACTATGGCTACACCTTC.

V gene TRBV6-4 combines with J gene TRBJ2-2; a possible D gene is TRBD2 (6 bases). V was clipped by 4 bases and J by 3 bases, with 12 bases between them. Germline V gene data show CDR1 as MRHNA and CDR2 as SNTAGT. The CDR3 runs to 15 residues. The CDR3 nucleotides are TGTGCCAGCAGTGCAGATAGCGGCGACACCGGGGAGCTGTTTTTT. This codes for CASSADSGDTGELFF.

This chain links TRBV5-6 with TRBJ2-1; the match to TRBD2 covers 8 bases. The CDR3 loop spans 16 amino acids. CDR1 and CDR2 (germline): SGHDT, YYEEEE. The V and J ends lost 2 bases and 8 bases, in that order; junction bases with no gene match: 12. The DNA for the CDR3 is TGTGCCAGCAGCTTTCGACTAAGCGGGAGACGGGATGAGCAGTTCTTC. It yields the protein CASSFRLSGRRDEQFF.

The chain employs TRBV5-6 and TRBJ2-2; D not resolved. This CDR3 spans 12 amino acids. Germline CDR1 reads SGHDT; CDR2 reads YYEEEE. The germline V and J ends were trimmed by 0 bases and 6 bases, with 3 bases remaining between them. Here the CDR3 DNA reads TGTGCCAGCAGCTTGGCCGCCGGGGAGCTGTTTTTT. It translates to CASSLAAGELFF.